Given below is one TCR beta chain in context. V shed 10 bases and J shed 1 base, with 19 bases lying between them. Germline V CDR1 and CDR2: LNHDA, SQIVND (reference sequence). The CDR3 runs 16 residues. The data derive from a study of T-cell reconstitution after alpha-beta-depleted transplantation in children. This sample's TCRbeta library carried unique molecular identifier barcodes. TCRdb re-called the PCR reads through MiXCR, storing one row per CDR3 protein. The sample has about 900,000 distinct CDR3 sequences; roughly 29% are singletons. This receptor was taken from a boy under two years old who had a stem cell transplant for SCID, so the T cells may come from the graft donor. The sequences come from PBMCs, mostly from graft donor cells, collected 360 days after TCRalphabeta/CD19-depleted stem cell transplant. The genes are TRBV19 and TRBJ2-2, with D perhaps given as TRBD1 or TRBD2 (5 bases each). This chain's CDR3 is CATTPGPKRNTGELFF. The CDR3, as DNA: TGTGCCACGACTCCGGGGCCCAAAAGGAACACCGGGGAGCTGTTTTTT.